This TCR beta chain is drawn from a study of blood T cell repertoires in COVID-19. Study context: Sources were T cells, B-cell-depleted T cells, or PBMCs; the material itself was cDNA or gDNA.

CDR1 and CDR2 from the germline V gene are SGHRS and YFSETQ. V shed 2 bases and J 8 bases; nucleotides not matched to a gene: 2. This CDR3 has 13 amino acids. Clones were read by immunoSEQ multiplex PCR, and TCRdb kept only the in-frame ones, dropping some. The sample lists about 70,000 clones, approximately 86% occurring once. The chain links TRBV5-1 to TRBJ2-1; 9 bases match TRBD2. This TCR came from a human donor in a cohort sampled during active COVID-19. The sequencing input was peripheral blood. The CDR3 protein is CASSLASGDEQFF. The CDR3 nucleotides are TGCGCCAGCAGCTTAGCTAGCGGGGATGAGCAGTTCTTC.